This is a list of T cell receptor beta chains from one sample in a study of T-cell memory formation after mild COVID-19. TCRdb fed the 5' RACE reads into MiXCR, producing one record per CDR3 protein. The sample shows about 140,000 distinct CDR3 sequences, 14% of them seen only once. Sequencing used PBMCs or a T cell subset sorted from them (not recorded which). The receptors here all came from an adult woman who had mild COVID-19 (a few samples of this study predate the infection). Cell type and time point are not known. Both conserved end residues are trimmed from each CDR3.

TRBJ2-1 TRBV12-3/TRBV12-4 ASSPVGDNEQF
TRBJ2-7 TRBV5-1 ASSAWDFRLPYEQY
TRBJ2-7 TRBV4-2 ASSQGDTPYEQY
TRBJ1-1 TRBV27 ASSRGGLAEAF
TRBJ2-6 TRBV7-9 ASSSVPGTDNSGANVLT
TRBJ2-1 TRBV10-3 AISDGLAYNEQF
TRBJ1-1 TRBV27 ASSGGSVAF
TRBJ1-1 TRBV20-1 SARGKGTGSEAF
TRBJ1-2 TRBV24-1 ATSDPAGTEDGYT
TRBJ1-1 TRBV12-3/TRBV12-4 ASSFRDPHTEAF
TRBJ1-5 TRBV9 ASSVDGTGNQPQH
TRBJ1-1 TRBV20-1 SARRRLNTEAF
TRBJ2-7 TRBV7-8 ASSLDGTVSYEQY
TRBJ1-1 TRBV7-2 ASSFVGGMNTEAF
TRBJ2-7 TRBV7-9 ASSQETSGNSYEQY
TRBJ2-7 TRBV7-9 ASGKRLRGTSSYEQY
TRBJ2-7 TRBV5-1 ASSPGDTNYEQY
TRBJ1-2 TRBV15 ATSRDVGEVGYGYT
TRBJ1-4 TRBV19 ATGLGAYEKLF
TRBJ1-1 TRBV1 TSSQRAGQGNTEAF
TRBJ1-5 TRBV5-1 ASSLVARTGRNQPQH
TRBJ1-5 TRBV7-9 ASSEGLGIQPQH
TRBJ1-2 TRBV6-6 ASSYPSGGGFYGYT
TRBJ2-2 TRBV7-9 ASSPSRSSGEGTGELF
TRBJ2-1 TRBV7-2 ASSQTTGFYEQF
TRBJ1-1 TRBV6-5 ASSYSTIGTEAF
TRBJ2-7 TRBV28 AISFGRGEQY
TRBJ2-3 TRBV4-1 ASSQSQDTQY
TRBJ2-7 TRBV5-1 ASSLVWDPPYEQY
TRBJ2-3 TRBV12-3/TRBV12-4 ASSFQPDTQY
TRBJ2-2 TRBV5-1 ASSLGTSGGISNTGELF
TRBJ1-1 TRBV19 ASQGWGNTEAF
TRBJ2-2 TRBV12-3/TRBV12-4 ASSPPPPGELF
TRBJ1-2 TRBV7-9 ASRPGQSNYGYT
TRBJ2-7 TRBV24-1 ATSTGLGEQY
TRBJ2-1 TRBV7-9 ASSSPPGTNYNEQF
TRBJ2-1 TRBV25-1 ASSAGGPSYNEQF
TRBJ1-1 TRBV20-1 SARDRLNTEAF
TRBJ2-6 TRBV27 ASSLFGTSGANVLT
TRBJ2-5 TRBV7-9 ASSATGVVQY
TRBJ1-1 TRBV6-5 ASSYSPRDSEAF
TRBJ2-7 TRBV11-2 ASSLGASGGYEQY
TRBJ2-3 TRBV6-5 ASSWEAGGTDTQY
TRBJ2-3 TRBV20-1 SARSPRRDTQY
TRBJ2-3 TRBV12-3/TRBV12-4 ASNEGGQSSTDTQY
TRBJ2-1 TRBV7-9 ASSLWEDEQF
TRBJ2-1 TRBV30 AWSVGAGAPGGQF
TRBJ2-1 TRBV5-1 ASSPSWGAEEQF
TRBJ2-1 TRBV5-1 ASSSGTLQGNEQF
TRBJ2-2 TRBV12-3/TRBV12-4 ASSLGVSGIGELF
TRBJ2-7 TRBV2 ASSPAFTGYEQY
TRBJ2-7 TRBV12-3/TRBV12-4 ASSFAGVPYEQY
TRBJ2-1 TRBV20-1 SARDWIGTSGRAVRGGEQF
TRBJ2-3 TRBV6-6 ASSYTISIASGRAMDTQY